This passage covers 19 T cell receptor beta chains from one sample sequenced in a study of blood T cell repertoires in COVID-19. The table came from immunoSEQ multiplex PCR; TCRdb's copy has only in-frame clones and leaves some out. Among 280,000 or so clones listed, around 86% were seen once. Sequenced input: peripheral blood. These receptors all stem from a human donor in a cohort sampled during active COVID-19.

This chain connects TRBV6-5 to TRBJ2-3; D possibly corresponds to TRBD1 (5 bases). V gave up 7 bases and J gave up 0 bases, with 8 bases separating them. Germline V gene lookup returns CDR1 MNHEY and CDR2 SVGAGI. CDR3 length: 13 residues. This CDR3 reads CASTDSSTDTQYF. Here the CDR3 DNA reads TGTGCCAGCACCGACAGTAGCACAGATACGCAGTATTTT.

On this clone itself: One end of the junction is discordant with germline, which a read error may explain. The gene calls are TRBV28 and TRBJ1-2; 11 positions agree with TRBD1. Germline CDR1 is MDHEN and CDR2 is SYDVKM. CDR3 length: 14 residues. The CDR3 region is CASSLWGQGGGYTF. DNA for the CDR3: TGTGCCAGCAGCTTATGGGGACAGGGGGGAGGCTACACCTTC.

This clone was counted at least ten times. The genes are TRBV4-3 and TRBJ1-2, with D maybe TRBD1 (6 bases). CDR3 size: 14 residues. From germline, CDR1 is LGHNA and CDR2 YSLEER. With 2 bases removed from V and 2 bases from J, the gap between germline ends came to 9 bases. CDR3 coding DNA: TGCGCCAGCAGCCAACTAACAGGGAACTATGGCTACACCTTC. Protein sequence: CASSQLTGNYGYTF.

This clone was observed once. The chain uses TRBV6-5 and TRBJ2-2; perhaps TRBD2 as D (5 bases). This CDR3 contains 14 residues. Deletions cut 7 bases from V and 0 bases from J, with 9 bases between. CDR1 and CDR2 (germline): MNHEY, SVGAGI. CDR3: CASKLGPNTGELFF. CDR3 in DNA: TGTGCCAGCAAACTAGGCCCGAACACCGGGGAGCTGTTTTTT.

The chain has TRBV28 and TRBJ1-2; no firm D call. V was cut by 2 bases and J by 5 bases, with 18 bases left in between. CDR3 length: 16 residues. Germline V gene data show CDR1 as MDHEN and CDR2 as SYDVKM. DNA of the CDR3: TGTGCCAGCAGTTTACTGGGCAGACCTACGCCGTATGGCTACACCTTC. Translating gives CASSLLGRPTPYGYTF.

CDR3 nucleotides: TGTGCCAGCAGCTCGGGGGGGGGACCCTTAGGGCAGTACTTC. It yields the protein CASSSGGGPLGQYF. The V gene is TRBV28, the J gene TRBJ2-7, with 8 nucleotides matching TRBD2. This CDR3 contains 14 residues. Germline V gene sequence: CDR1 MDHEN, CDR2 SYDVKM. Losses at the gene ends were 6 bases for V and 9 bases for J; bases not matched to a gene: 13. Full variable domain (rest looked up from reference TRBV28 and TRBJ2-7): DVKVTQSSRYLVKRTGEKVFLECVQDMDHENMFWYRQDPGLGLRLIYFSYDVKMKEKGDIPEGYSVSREKKERFSLILESASTNQTSMYLCASSSGGGPLGQYFGPGTRLTVT.

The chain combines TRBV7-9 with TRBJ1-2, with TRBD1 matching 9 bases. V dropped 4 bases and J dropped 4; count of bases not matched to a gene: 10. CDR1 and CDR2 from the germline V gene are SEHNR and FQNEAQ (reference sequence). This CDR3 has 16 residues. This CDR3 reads CASSSTQGARGYGYTF. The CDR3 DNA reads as TGTGCCAGCAGCTCAACACAGGGGGCGCGGGGCTATGGCTACACCTTC.

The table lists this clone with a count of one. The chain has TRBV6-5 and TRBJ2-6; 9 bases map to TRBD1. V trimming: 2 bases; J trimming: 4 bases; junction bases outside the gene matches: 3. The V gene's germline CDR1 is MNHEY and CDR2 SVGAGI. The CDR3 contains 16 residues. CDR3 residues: CASSYNRGPGANVLTF. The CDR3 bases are TGTGCCAGCAGTTACAACAGGGGGCCCGGGGCCAACGTCCTGACTTTC.

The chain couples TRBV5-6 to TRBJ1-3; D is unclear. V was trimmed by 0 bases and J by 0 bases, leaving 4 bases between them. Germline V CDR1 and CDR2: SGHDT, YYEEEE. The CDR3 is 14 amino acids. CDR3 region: CASSLAVSGNTIYF. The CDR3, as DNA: TGTGCCAGCAGCTTGGCTGTCTCTGGAAACACCATATATTTT.

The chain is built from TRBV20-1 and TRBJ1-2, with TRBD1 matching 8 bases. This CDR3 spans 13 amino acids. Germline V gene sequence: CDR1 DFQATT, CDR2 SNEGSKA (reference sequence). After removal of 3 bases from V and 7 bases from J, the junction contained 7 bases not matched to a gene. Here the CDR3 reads CSASGQGAVGYTF. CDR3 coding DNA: TGCAGTGCTAGTGGTCAGGGGGCGGTTGGCTACACCTTC.

The CDR3 spells CASSFSGLAGAEQFF. The CDR3, as DNA: TGTGCCAGCAGCTTTTCTGGACTAGCGGGAGCTGAGCAGTTCTTC. The chain is built from TRBV7-9 and TRBJ2-1, with 13 bases identical to TRBD2. CDR3 size: 15 residues. With V trimmed by 3 bases and J by 9 bases, 5 bases remained unmatched. CDR1 is SEHNR, CDR2 FQNEAQ, per germline (reference sequence).

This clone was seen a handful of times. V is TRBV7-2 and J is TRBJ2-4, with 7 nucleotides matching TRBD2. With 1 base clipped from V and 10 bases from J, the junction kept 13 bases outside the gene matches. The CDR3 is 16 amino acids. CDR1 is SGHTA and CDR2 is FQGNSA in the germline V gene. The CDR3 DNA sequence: TGTGCCAGCAGCTTAGGGTTTGTGGGGGGGGAGGCGATTCAGTACTTC. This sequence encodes CASSLGFVGGEAIQYF.

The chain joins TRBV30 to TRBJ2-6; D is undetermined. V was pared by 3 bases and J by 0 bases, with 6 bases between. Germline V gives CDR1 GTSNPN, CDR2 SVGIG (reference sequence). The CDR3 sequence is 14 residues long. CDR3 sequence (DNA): TGTGCCTGGAGCGCGTTCTCTGGGGCCAACGTCCTGACTTTC. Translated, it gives CAWSAFSGANVLTF.

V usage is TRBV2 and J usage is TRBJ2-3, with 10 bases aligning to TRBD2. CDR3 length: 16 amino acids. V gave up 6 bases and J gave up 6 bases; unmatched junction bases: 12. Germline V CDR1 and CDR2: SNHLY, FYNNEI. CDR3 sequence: CASSTHGLAVGDTQYF. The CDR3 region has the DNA TGTGCCAGCAGCACCCACGGACTAGCGGTAGGGGATACGCAGTATTTT. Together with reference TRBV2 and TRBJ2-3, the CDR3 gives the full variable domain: EPEVTQTPSHQVTQMGQEVILRCVPISNHLYFYWYRQILGQKVEFLVSFYNNEISEKSEIFDDQFSVERPDGSNFTLKIRSTKLEDSAMYFCASSTHGLAVGDTQYFGPGTRLTVL.

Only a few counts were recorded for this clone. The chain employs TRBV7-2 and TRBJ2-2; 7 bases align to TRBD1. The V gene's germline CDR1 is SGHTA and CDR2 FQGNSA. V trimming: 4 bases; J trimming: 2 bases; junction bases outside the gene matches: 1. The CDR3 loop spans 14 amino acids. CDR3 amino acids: CASSWDRNTGELFF. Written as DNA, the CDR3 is TGTGCCAGCAGCTGGGACAGAAACACCGGGGAGCTGTTTTTT.

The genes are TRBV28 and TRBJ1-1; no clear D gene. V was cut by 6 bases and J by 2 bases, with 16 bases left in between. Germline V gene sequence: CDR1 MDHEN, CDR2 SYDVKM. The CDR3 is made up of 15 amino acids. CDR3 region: CASSLITGINTEAFF. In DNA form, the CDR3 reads TGTGCCAGCAGCCTCATTACGGGGATCAACACTGAAGCTTTCTTT.

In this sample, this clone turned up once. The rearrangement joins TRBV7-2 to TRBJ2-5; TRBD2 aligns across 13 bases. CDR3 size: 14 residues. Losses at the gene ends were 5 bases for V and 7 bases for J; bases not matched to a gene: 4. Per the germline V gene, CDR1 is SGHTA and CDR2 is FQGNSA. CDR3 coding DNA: TGTGCCAGCAGCGCCAGGACTAGCGGGAGGACCCAGTACTTC. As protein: CASSARTSGRTQYF. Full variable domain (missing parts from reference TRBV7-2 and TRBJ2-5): GAGVSQSPSNKVTEKGKDVELRCDPISGHTALYWYRQSLGQGLEFLIYFQGNSAPDKSGLPSDRFSAERTGGSVSTLTIQRTQQEDSAVYLCASSARTSGRTQYFGPGTRLLVL.

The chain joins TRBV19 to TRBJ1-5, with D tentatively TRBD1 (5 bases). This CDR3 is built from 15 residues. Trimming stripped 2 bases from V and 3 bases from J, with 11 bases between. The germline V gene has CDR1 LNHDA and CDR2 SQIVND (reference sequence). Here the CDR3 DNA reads TGTGCCAGTAGTATAACAGGCGGGGACAATCAGCCCCAGCATTTT. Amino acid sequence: CASSITGGDNQPQHF.

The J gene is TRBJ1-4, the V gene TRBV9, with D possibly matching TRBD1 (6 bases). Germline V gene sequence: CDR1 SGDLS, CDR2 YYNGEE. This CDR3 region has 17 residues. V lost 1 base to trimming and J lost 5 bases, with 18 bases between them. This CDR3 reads CASSVSTGGRVNEKLFF. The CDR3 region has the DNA TGTGCCAGCAGCGTATCGACAGGCGGACGTGTAAATGAAAAACTGTTTTTT. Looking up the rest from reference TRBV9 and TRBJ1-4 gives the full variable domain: DSGVTQTPKHLITATGQRVTLRCSPRSGDLSVYWYQQSLDQGLQFLIQYYNGEERAKGNILERFSAQQFPDLHSELNLSSLELGDSALYFCASSVSTGGRVNEKLFFGSGTQLSVL.